The 5 T cell receptor beta chains given below trace back to one sample, sequenced in a study of T cell repertoires in cytomegalovirus infection (dated by TCRdb to between 2018 and 2020). No antigen has been assigned to these receptors. Sequencing relied on an Illumina HiSeq 1500. TCRdb applied fastp at Q25 and MiXCR to the public reads, then kept only in-frame beta chains. Identical CDR3 proteins give one entry, which carries the most common genes and DNA. This sample gives roughly 34,000 distinct CDR3 sequences in total; 40% to 65% of them show up just once. The ten biggest clones cover 90% of the sample. The sample's treatment or condition label, in plain terms: in vitro stimulation with specific CMV peptide epitopes to enrich CMV-specific T cells. The sample was CD8+ T cells from cultured PBMCs, taken from culture after CMV antigen stimulation. Source of these receptors: a human donor in good health (CMV status not recorded). Some clones in this sample may be carry-over from other donors' samples.

J is TRBJ2-1 and V is TRBV19, with D perhaps TRBD2 (6 bases). The germline V gene encodes CDR1 LNHDA and CDR2 SQIVND (reference sequence). V lost 0 bases, J lost 5 bases, and 14 bases lay in between. The CDR3 contains 16 residues. The CDR3 sequence: CASSIERGRPDNEQFF. The CDR3 nucleotides read TGTGCCAGTAGTATAGAGAGAGGGAGGCCGGACAATGAGCAGTTCTTC.

This chain joins TRBV12-3 or TRBV12-4 and TRBJ2-1, with 10 bases fitting TRBD2. Trimming took 7 bases from V and 7 from J; bases not matched to a gene: 7. This CDR3 region has 14 residues. The CDR3 DNA follows: TGTGCCAGCACCCGAAGCGGGGGGGATAATGAGCAGTTCTTC. Its translation: CASTRSGGDNEQFF.

V usage is TRBV27 and J usage is TRBJ2-3, with 14 bases fitting TRBD2. The CDR3 runs to 16 residues. Germline loops: CDR1 MNHEY, CDR2 SMNVEV (reference sequence). The V segment lost 11 bases and the J segment 0 bases; nucleotides outside the gene matches: 7. CDR3 loop: CAGRLAGGGSTDTQYF. CDR3 sequence (DNA): TGTGCCGGACGACTAGCGGGAGGGGGGAGCACAGATACGCAGTATTTT.

The chain recombines TRBV11-3 with TRBJ2-1; no definite D call. This CDR3 is 14 amino acids long. Germline assignment: CDR1 SGHNT and CDR2 YENEEA. The V and J ends lost 5 bases and 1 base respectively, with 9 bases between them. CDR3 nucleotide sequence: TGTGCCAGCAGCGCTGACCCGTCCTACAATGAGCAGTTCTTC. It translates to CASSADPSYNEQFF.

This chain uses TRBV24-1 with TRBJ1-6; a weak D match, TRBD1 (5 bases). V was trimmed by 3 bases and J by 4 bases, leaving 24 bases between them. Per germline, CDR1 KGHDR and CDR2 SFDVKD. There are 20 residues in the CDR3. The CDR3 is CATSDGGEDGIPIYNSPLHF. The CDR3 DNA sequence: TGTGCCACCAGTGATGGGGGGGAGGACGGGATTCCCATTTATAATTCACCCCTCCACTTT.